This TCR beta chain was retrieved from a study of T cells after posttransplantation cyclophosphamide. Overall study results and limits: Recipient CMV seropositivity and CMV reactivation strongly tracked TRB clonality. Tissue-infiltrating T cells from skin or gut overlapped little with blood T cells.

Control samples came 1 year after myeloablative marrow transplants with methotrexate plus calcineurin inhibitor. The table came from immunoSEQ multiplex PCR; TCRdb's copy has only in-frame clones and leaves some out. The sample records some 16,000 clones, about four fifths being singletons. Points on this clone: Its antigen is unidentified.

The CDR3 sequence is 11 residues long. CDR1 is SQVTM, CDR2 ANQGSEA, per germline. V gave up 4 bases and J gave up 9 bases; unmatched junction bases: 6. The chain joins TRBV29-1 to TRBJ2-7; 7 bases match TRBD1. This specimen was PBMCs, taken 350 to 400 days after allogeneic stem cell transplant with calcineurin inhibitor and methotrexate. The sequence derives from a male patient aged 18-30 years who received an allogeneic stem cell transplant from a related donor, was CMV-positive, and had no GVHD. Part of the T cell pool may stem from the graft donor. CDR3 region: CSVGGGEGQYF. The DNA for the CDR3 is TGCAGCGTTGGAGGGGGCGAGGGGCAGTACTTC.